This is a list of T cell receptor beta chains from one sample in a study of T cells in Graves' hyperthyroidism and ophthalmopathy. TCRdb ran MiXCR on the multiplex PCR reads and lists one entry per CDR3 protein. The data contain about 570,000 distinct CDR3 sequences, more than 45% of them singletons. The source material was peripheral blood or thyroid tissue (not recorded which). Receptor source: an adult woman with Graves' disease, either hyperthyroidism or ophthalmopathy (not recorded which). Each CDR3 is given with its conserved first and last residue. The D gene is left open where the match is weak. Only some rows state a clone size, as once, few, many or a class for expanded clones.

j_call | clone_size | d_call | v_call | cdr3_aa | cdr3_nt
TRBJ2-7 | many | . | TRBV11-2 | CASSPTENSYEQYF | TGTGCCAGCAGCCCAACAGAAAACTCCTACGAGCAGTACTTC
TRBJ2-5 | . | . | TRBV5-1 | CASSPGSLETQYF | TGCGCCAGCAGCCCCGGGAGTCTGGAGACCCAGTACTTC
TRBJ2-5 | few | . | TRBV2 | CASSERFRETQYF | TGTGCCAGCAGTGAGCGGTTCAGAGAGACCCAGTACTTC
TRBJ2-7 | . | . | TRBV24-1 | CATSDFWRGYEQYF | TGTGCCACCAGTGATTTTTGGAGGGGCTACGAGCAGTACTTC
TRBJ1-3 | many | . | TRBV10-3 | CAISPIPDYSGNTIYF | TGTGCCATCAGTCCAATTCCAGACTACTCTGGAAACACCATATATTTT
TRBJ2-5 | few | . | TRBV7-2 | CASSLDSTETQYF | TGTGCCAGCAGCCTGGACTCCACGGAGACCCAGTACTTC
TRBJ1-1 | few | TRBD1 | TRBV27 | CASSPGQGVMNTEAFF | TGTGCCAGCAGCCCAGGACAGGGTGTCATGAACACTGAAGCTTTCTTT
TRBJ2-7 | . | TRBD1 | TRBV2 | CASIFGTGGSYEQYF | TGTGCCAGCATTTTCGGGACAGGGGGTTCCTACGAGCAGTACTTC
TRBJ2-5 | once | . | TRBV5-6 | CASSSAGIQETQYF | TGTGCCAGCAGCTCGGCGGGGATTCAAGAGACCCAGTACTTC
TRBJ1-6 | . | . | TRBV2 | CASSSTQHSPLHF | TGTGCCAGCAGTTCCACACAACATTCACCCCTCCACTTT
TRBJ2-7 | . | . | TRBV5-1 | CASSLDSLPYEQYF | TGCGCCAGCAGCCTGGACAGTCTACCTTACGAGCAGTACTTC
TRBJ1-2 | . | . | TRBV20-1 | CSARKDGYTF | TGCAGTGCTAGAAAGGATGGCTACACCTTC
TRBJ1-6 | . | . | TRBV25-1 | CASREYRAMNSPLHF | TGTGCCAGCAGAGAATACAGGGCCATGAATTCACCCCTCCACTTT
TRBJ1-2 | few | . | TRBV5-1 | CASSLGPEPGYTF | TGCGCCAGCAGCTTGGGACCGGAGCCCGGCTACACCTTC
TRBJ2-2 | many | . | TRBV12-3/TRBV12-4 | CASSQSSGELFF | TGTGCCAGCAGCCAGAGTTCCGGGGAGCTGTTTTTT
TRBJ2-5 | . | . | TRBV29-1 | CSVWLGQETQYF | TGCAGCGTTTGGCTAGGCCAAGAGACCCAGTACTTC
TRBJ1-5 | many | TRBD1 | TRBV2 | CASSGQGWVQPQHF | TGTGCCAGCAGTGGACAGGGGTGGGTTCAGCCCCAGCATTTT
TRBJ2-7 | many | . | TRBV2 | CASSNLGSSYEQYF | TGTGCCAGCAGTAACTTGGGTAGCTCCTACGAGCAGTACTTC
TRBJ1-4 | many | . | TRBV25-1 | CASGSVVATNEKLFF | TGTGCCAGCGGATCCGTAGTTGCAACTAATGAAAAACTGTTTTTT
TRBJ1-3 | once | TRBD1 | TRBV10-3 | CAISVGTGIPNGNTIYF | TGTGCCATCAGTGTAGGGACAGGGATTCCGAATGGAAACACCATATATTTT
TRBJ1-2 | . | . | TRBV7-8 | CASSLDPTLLDSHYGYTF | TGTGCCAGCAGCTTAGACCCAACCCTCTTGGACAGCCACTATGGCTACACCTTC
TRBJ1-1 | . | . | TRBV19 | CASSLRWAANTEAFF | TGTGCCAGTAGCCTTAGATGGGCAGCGAACACTGAAGCTTTCTTT
TRBJ2-7 | few | . | TRBV7-8 | CASSASPWHSSYEQYF | TGTGCCAGCAGCGCCAGCCCTTGGCACAGCTCCTACGAGCAGTACTTC
TRBJ2-7 | few | TRBD1 | TRBV9 | CASSRTGGNEQYF | TGTGCCAGCAGCCGGACAGGGGGCAACGAGCAGTACTTC
TRBJ2-2 | . | . | TRBV6-1 | CASSLPVPANTGELFF | TGTGCTAGCAGTCTCCCGGTCCCAGCGAACACCGGGGAGCTGTTTTTT
TRBJ2-7 | many | TRBD2 | TRBV6-6 | CASRGLAGENYEQYF | TGTGCCAGCAGGGGGCTAGCGGGGGAGAACTACGAGCAGTACTTC
TRBJ1-1 | many | . | TRBV7-9 | CASSLVGYRSEAFF | TGTGCCAGCAGCTTAGTAGGGTACCGGTCTGAAGCTTTCTTT